This T cell receptor (beta chain) was identified during a study of blood T cell repertoires in COVID-19. On the study more broadly: Nucleic acid was either cDNA or gDNA, and it came from T cells, B-cell-depleted T cells, or PBMCs.

In the authors' methods: Nucleated cell counts were estimated from reference gene primer amplification. Sequencing was performed with immunoSEQ multiplex PCR; in TCRdb, only in-frame clones are kept and a portion is missing. That table gives V, J and clone size, and the DNA gave D and trimming. The sample gives fewer than 50,000 clones, 90% of which show up once; approximately 4% is in the top ten. The germline CDR1 and CDR2 sequences are MNHEY and SMNVEV (reference sequence). V was trimmed by 2 bases and J by 2 bases, leaving 9 bases between them. The CDR3 length is 14 residues. Specimen: peripheral blood. V and J are TRBV27 and TRBJ2-5, with unresolved D. The sequence came from a human donor in a cohort sampled during active COVID-19. CDR3 DNA: TGTGCCAGCAGTTTAAGAGAAAGACAAGAGACCCAGTACTTC. Protein: CASSLRERQETQYF.